This TCR beta chain was sequenced during a study of blood T cell repertoires in COVID-19. Study-wide background: Acute-phase and convalescent COVID-19 samples originated in the United States, Italy and Spain.

As originally analysed: The assay estimated nucleated cells by amplifying reference gene primers. The table came from immunoSEQ multiplex PCR; TCRdb's copy has only in-frame clones and leaves some out. Clone size and V and J calls were adopted from that table, with D and trimming inferred from the DNA. Counted here are about 210,000 clones, around 88% occurring once; the ten biggest clones make up less than 3.5%. The sequence derives from a man in his forties or fifties with active or convalescent COVID-19. Sample: peripheral blood.

The CDR3 here is CASSVIRGLLDQSSYNEQFF. CDR3 in DNA: TGTGCCAGCAGCGTAATCCGTGGACTGCTTGACCAGAGCTCCTACAATGAGCAGTTCTTC. This sequence joins TRBV9 and TRBJ2-1, with D tentatively TRBD2 (5 bases). The CDR3 has 20 residues. CDR1 and CDR2 from the germline V gene are SGDLS and YYNGEE. Trimming removed 1 base from V and 0 bases from J, with 23 bases in between.